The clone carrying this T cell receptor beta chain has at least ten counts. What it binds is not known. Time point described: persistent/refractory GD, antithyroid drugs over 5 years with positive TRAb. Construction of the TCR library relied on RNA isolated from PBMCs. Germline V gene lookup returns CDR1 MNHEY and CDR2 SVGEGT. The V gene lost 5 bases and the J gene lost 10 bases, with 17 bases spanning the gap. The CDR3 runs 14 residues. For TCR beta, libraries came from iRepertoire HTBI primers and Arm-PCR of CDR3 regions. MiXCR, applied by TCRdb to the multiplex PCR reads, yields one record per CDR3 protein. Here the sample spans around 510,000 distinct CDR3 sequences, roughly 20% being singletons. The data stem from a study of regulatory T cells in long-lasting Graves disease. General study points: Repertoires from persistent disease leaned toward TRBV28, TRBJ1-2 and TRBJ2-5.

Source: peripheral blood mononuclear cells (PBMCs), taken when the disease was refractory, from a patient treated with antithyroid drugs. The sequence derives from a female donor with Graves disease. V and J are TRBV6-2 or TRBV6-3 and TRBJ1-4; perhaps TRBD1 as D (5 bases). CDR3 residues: CASSERQSFGKLFF. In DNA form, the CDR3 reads TGTGCCAGCAGTGAAAGACAGAGTTTCGGAAAACTGTTTTTT.